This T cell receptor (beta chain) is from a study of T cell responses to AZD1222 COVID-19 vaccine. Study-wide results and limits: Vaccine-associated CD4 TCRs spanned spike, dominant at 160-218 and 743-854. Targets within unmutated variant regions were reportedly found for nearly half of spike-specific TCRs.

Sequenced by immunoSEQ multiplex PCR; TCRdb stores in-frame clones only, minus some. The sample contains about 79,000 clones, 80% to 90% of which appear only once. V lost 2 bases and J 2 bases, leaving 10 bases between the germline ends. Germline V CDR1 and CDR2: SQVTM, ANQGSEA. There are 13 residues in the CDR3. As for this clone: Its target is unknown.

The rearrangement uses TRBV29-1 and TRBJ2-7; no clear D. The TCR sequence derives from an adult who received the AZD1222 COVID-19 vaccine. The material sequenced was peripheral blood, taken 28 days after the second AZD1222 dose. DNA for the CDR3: TGCAGCGTTGAAAGCAGCCGACCCTACGAGCAGTACTTC. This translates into CSVESSRPYEQYF.